The 5 T cell receptor beta chains below all came from one sample that was sequenced in a study of CD8 T cells in ankylosing spondylitis. Using its own MiXCR run on the 5' RACE reads, TCRdb lists one record per CDR3 protein. There are about 200,000 distinct CDR3 sequences in the sample; over 10% occur only once, and 15% to 20% lies in the top ten. Sequenced sample: blood, either unsorted or a sorted T cell fraction (not recorded which). The receptors here all came from a male donor with ankylosing spondylitis or in good health (not recorded which).

This clonotype showed up just a few times. This chain links TRBV6-1 with TRBJ1-1; D might be TRBD1 (5 bases). The CDR3 is 13 amino acids. Looked up from germline, CDR1 is MNHNS and CDR2 is SASEGT. V was clipped by 6 bases and J by 4 bases, with 12 bases between them. CDR3 sequence reads: CASRGGTATEAFF. The CDR3 DNA reads as TGTGCCAGCAGGGGGGGGACGGCCACTGAAGCTTTCTTT.

The rearrangement uses TRBV29-1 and TRBJ1-2; TRBD1 is a possible D gene (6 bases). Trimming took off 6 bases at V and 2 bases at J, with 10 bases between the two ends. The germline CDR1 and CDR2 sequences are SQVTM and ANQGSEA. This CDR3 has 12 amino acids. The CDR3 DNA reads TGCAGCGTCACCGGGACAAACTATGGCTACACCTTC. Protein: CSVTGTNYGYTF.

The chain recombines TRBV5-6 with TRBJ2-3, with 8 bases identical to TRBD2. The CDR3 runs 17 residues. Trimming cost V 4 bases and J 2 bases; bases outside gene matches: 12. Germline V CDR1 and CDR2: SGHDT, YYEEEE. The DNA of the CDR3 is TGTGCCAGCAGCGTCCGATCTGGACTAGCCTTCACAGATACGCAGTATTTT. This sequence encodes CASSVRSGLAFTDTQYF.

This chain connects TRBV7-9 to TRBJ2-7, with 12 bases lining up with TRBD2. J was trimmed by 2 bases and V by 4 bases; bases with no gene match: 9. Germline V gene sequence: CDR1 SEHNR, CDR2 FQNEAQ (reference sequence). The CDR3 has 17 amino acids. The CDR3 sequence is CASSSNGLAGRAYEQYF. CDR3 nucleotide sequence: TGTGCCAGCAGCTCCAACGGACTAGCGGGGAGGGCCTACGAGCAGTACTTC.

This clonotype occurred many times. The chain joins TRBV29-1 to TRBJ1-4; D might be TRBD1 (6 bases). The CDR3 runs 13 residues. Germline values: CDR1 SQVTM, CDR2 ANQGSEA. Between the trimmed V and J ends, which lost 4 bases and 8 bases, there was a span of 14 bases. The CDR3 spells CSVVWTAEEKLFF. The CDR3 DNA is TGCAGCGTTGTATGGACAGCAGAGGAAAAACTGTTTTTT.